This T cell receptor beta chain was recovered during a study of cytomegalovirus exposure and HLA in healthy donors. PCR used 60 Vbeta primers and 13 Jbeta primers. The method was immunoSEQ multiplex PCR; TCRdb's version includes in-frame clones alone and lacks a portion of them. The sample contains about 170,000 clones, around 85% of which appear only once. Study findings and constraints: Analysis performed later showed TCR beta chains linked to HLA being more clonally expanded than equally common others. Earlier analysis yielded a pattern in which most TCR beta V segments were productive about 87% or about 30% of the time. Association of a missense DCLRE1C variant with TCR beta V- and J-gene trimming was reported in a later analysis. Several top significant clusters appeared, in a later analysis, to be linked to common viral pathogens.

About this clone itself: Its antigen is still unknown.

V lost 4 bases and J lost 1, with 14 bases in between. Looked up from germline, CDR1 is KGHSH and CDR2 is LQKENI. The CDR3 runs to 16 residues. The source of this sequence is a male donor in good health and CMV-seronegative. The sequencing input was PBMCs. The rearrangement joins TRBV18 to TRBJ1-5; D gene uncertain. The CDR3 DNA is TGTGCCAGCTCACTTAACGCAGGAGGAAGCAATCAGCCCCAGCATTTT. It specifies CASSLNAGGSNQPQHF.